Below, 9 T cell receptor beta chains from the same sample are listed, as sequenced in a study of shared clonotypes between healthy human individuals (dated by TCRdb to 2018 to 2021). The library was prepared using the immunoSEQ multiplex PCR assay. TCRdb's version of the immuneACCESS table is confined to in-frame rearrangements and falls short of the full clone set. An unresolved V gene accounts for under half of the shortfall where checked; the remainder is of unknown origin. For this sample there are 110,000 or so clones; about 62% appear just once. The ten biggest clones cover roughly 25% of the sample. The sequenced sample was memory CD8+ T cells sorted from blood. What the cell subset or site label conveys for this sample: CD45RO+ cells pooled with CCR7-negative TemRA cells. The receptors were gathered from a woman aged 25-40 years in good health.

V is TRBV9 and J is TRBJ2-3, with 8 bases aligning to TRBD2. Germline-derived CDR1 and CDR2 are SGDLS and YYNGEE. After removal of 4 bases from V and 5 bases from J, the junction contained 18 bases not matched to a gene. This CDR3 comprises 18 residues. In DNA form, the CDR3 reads TGTGCCAGCAGCTCCCCGGGAGGGACCCCCCCACACGGAGATACGCAGTATTTT. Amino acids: CASSSPGGTPPHGDTQYF.

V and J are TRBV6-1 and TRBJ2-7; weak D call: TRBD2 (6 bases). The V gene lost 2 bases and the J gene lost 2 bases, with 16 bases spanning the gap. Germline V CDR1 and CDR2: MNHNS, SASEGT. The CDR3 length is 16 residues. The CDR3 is CASSESGWRGAYEQYF. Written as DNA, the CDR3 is TGTGCCAGCAGTGAAAGTGGTTGGAGGGGAGCCTACGAGCAGTACTTC.

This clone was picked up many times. DNA of the CDR3: TGCGCCAGCAGTGTTCAGGGAACCTACGAGCAGTACTTC. Its protein is CASSVQGTYEQYF. The rearrangement links TRBV10-2 to TRBJ2-7; D might be TRBD1 (5 bases). The germline V and J ends were trimmed by 4 bases and 2 bases, with 9 bases remaining between them. From germline, CDR1 is WSHSY and CDR2 SAAADI. CDR3 length: 13 residues.

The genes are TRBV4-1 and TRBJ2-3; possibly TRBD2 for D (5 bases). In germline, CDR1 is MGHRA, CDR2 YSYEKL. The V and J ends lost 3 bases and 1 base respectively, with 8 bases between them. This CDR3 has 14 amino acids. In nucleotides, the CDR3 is TGCGCCAGCAGCCAGATGCGGGGCACAGATACGCAGTATTTT. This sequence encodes CASSQMRGTDTQYF.

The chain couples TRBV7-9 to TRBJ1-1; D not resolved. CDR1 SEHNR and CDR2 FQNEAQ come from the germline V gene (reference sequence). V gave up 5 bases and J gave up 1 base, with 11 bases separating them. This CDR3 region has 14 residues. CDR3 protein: CASSPPVGNTEAFF. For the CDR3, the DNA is TGTGCCAGCAGCCCCCCGGTGGGGAACACTGAAGCTTTCTTT.

The CDR3, as DNA: TGCGCCAGCAGCGGGGACAGCTACGAGCAGTACTTC. Protein: CASSGDSYEQYF. This chain links TRBV5-1 with TRBJ2-7; TRBD1 matches 7 bases. There are 12 residues in the CDR3. Looked up from germline, CDR1 is SGHRS and CDR2 is YFSETQ. Trimming took 4 bases from V and 3 from J; bases not matched to a gene: 1.

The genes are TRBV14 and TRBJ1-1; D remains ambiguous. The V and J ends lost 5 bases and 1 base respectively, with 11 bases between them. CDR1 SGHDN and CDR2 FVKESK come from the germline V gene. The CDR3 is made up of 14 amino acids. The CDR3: CASSVKTPNTEAFF. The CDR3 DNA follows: TGTGCCAGCAGCGTCAAGACTCCGAACACTGAAGCTTTCTTT.

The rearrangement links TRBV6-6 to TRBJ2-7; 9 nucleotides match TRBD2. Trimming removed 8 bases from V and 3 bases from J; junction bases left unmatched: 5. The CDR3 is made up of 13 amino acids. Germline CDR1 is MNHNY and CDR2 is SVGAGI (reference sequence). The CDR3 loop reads CASGREGLYEQYF. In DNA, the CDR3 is TGTGCCAGCGGGCGGGAGGGCCTCTACGAGCAGTACTTC.

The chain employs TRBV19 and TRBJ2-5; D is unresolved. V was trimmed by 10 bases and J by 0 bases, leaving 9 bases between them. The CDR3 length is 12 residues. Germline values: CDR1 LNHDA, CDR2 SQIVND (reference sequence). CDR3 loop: CATKGDQETQYF. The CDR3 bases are TGTGCCACGAAGGGCGACCAAGAGACCCAGTACTTC.